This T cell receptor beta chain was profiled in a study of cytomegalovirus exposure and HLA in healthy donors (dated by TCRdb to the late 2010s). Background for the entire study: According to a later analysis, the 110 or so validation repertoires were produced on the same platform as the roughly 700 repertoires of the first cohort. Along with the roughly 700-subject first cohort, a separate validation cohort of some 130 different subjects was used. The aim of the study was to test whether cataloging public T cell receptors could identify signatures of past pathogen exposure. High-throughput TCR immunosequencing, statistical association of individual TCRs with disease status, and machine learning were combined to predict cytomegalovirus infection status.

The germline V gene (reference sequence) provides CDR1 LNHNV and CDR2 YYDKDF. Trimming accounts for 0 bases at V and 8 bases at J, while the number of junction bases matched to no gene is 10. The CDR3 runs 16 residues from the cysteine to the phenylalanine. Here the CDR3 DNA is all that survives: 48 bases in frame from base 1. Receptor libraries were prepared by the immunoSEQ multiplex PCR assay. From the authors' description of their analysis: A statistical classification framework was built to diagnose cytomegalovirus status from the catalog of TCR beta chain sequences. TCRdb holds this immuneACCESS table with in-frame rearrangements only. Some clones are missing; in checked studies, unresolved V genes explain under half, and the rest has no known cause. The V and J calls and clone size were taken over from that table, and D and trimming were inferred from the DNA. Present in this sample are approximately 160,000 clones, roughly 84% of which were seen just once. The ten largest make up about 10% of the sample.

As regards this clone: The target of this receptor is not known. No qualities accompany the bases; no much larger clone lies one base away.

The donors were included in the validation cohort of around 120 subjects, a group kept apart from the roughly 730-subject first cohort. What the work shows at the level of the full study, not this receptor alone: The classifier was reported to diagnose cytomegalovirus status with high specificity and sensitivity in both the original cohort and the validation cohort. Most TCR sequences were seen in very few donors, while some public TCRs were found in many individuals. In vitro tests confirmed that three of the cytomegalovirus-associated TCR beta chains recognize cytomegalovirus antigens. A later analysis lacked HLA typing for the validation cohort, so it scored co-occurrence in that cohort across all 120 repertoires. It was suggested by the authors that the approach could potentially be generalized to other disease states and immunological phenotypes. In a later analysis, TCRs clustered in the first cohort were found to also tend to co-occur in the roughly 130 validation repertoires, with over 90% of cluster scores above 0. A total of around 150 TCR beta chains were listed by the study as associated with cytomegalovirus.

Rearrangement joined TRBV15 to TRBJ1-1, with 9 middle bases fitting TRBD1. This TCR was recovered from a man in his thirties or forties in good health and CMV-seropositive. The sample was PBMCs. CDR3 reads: CATSRDRDRVRPEAFF. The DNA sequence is TGTGCCACCAGCAGAGATAGGGACAGGGTTAGGCCCGAAGCTTTCTTT.